One sample yielded the 19 T cell receptor beta chains listed below, sequenced in a study of early T cells in non-severe SARS-CoV-2 infection. TCRdb fed the 5' RACE reads into MiXCR, producing one record per CDR3 protein. The table shows tens of thousands of distinct CDR3 sequences, with 9.5% to 15% occurring only once. The sample comprised whole blood. The receptors come from an adult who was a healthcare worker with PCR-confirmed SARS-CoV-2 infection or an uninfected control (not recorded which).

This clonotype showed up just a few times. The J gene is TRBJ2-7, the V gene TRBV20-1; D call uncertain. This CDR3 has 14 residues. V was clipped by 5 bases and J by 3 bases, with 17 bases between them. Germline CDR1 is DFQATT and CDR2 is SNEGSKA (reference sequence). CDR3 amino acids: CSAPSLNGNYEQYF. CDR3 DNA sequence: TGCAGTGCTCCCAGTTTGAACGGAAACTACGAGCAGTACTTC.

This clonotype was detected only a few times. V gene TRBV28 combines with J gene TRBJ2-2, with D unresolved. The V and J ends lost 6 bases and 10 bases respectively, with 15 bases between them. Germline CDR1 MDHEN, CDR2 SYDVKM. The CDR3 is 13 amino acids. The CDR3 sequence is CASRRTTPAELFF. The CDR3 DNA is TGTGCCAGCAGACGCACAACCCCTGCGGAGCTGTTTTTT.

This clonotype occurred a few times. In DNA form, the CDR3 reads TGTGCCATCTCCAGGGCGGGTACCTACTACGAGCAGTACTTC. It yields the protein CAISRAGTYYEQYF. The gene calls are TRBV10-3 and TRBJ2-7; D is tentatively TRBD1 or TRBD2 (5 bases each). V was shortened by 8 bases and J by 3 bases, with 17 bases between the two germline ends. This CDR3 spans 14 amino acids. Germline assignment: CDR1 ENHRY and CDR2 SYGVKD.

The chain has TRBV7-2 and TRBJ2-2, with no clear D. V lost 5 bases to trimming and J lost 0 bases, with 10 bases between them. The CDR3 length is 15 residues. Per germline, CDR1 SGHTA and CDR2 FQGNSA. CDR3 in amino acids: CASSPSMANTGELFF. The CDR3 DNA follows: TGTGCCAGCAGCCCAAGCATGGCGAACACCGGGGAGCTGTTTTTT.

This clonotype showed up just a few times. The chain carries TRBV9 and TRBJ2-6; 9 nucleotides agree with TRBD1. V shed 4 bases, J shed 0 bases, and the junction held 11 bases outside the gene matches. Germline CDR1 is SGDLS and CDR2 is YYNGEE. The CDR3 is made up of 19 amino acids. DNA of the CDR3: TGTGCCAGCAGCTCACGAAGGGACAGGGAAAGCTCTGGGGCCAACGTCCTGACTTTC. This encodes CASSSRRDRESSGANVLTF.

The gene calls are TRBV12-3 or TRBV12-4 and TRBJ2-3; 11 bases align to TRBD2. V trimming: 5 bases; J trimming: 6 bases; junction bases outside the gene matches: 10. The CDR3 spans 16 residues. This CDR3 reads CASSLYSGGAWDTQYF. CDR3 nucleotides: TGTGCCAGCAGTCTTTATAGCGGGGGGGCTTGGGATACGCAGTATTTT.

The chain uses TRBV13 and TRBJ2-7; possibly TRBD2 for D (7 bases). Germline V gene sequence: CDR1 PRHDT, CDR2 FYEKMQ (reference sequence). The CDR3 has 13 residues. Trimming left V 2 bases short and J 3 bases short, with 8 bases between. CDR3 nucleotides: TGTGCCAGCAGCTTAAGGGGGGGCTACGAGCAGTACTTC. Its translation is CASSLRGGYEQYF.

This clonotype has more than one count but fewer than ten. The chain combines TRBV14 with TRBJ2-7; D unclear. Germline V gene sequence: CDR1 SGHDN, CDR2 FVKESK. Trimming left V 1 base short and J 6 bases short, with 10 bases between. The CDR3 totals 13 residues. The CDR3 DNA is TGTGCCAGCAGCCAAGTTGCCCCGGGCGAGCAGTACTTC. This translates into CASSQVAPGEQYF.

This clonotype was observed a handful of times. The genes are TRBV18 and TRBJ2-7; D uncertain. This CDR3 has 12 amino acids. V was pared by 6 bases and J by 3 bases, with 9 bases between. The V gene's germline CDR1 is KGHSH and CDR2 LQKENI. The CDR3 loop is CASSPDGYEQYF. The CDR3 nucleotides read TGTGCCAGCTCTCCGGACGGCTACGAGCAGTACTTC.

This clonotype appeared a few times. This chain uses TRBV27 with TRBJ2-7, with D tentatively TRBD1 or TRBD2 (5 bases each). The CDR3 has 15 amino acids. Looked up from germline, CDR1 is MNHEY and CDR2 is SMNVEV (reference sequence). V gave up 4 bases and J gave up 0 bases, with 13 bases separating them. CDR3 in amino acids: CASSWVGTGSYEQYF. For the CDR3, the DNA is TGTGCCAGCAGTTGGGTCGGGACCGGCTCCTACGAGCAGTACTTC.

The chain joins TRBV7-9 to TRBJ2-7, with 7 positions matching TRBD1. The germline V gene has CDR1 SEHNR and CDR2 FQNEAQ (reference sequence). The CDR3 contains 15 residues. Losses at the gene ends were 4 bases for V and 2 bases for J; bases not matched to a gene: 8. DNA of the CDR3: TGTGCCAGCAGCTCCCGGCGAGGGGGCCCCTACGAGCAGTACTTC. Its translation is CASSSRRGGPYEQYF.

This clonotype was counted ten times or more. The chain recombines TRBV9 with TRBJ1-2; 7 nucleotides line up with TRBD1. The V and J ends lost 5 bases and 8 bases, in that order; junction bases with no gene match: 6. From germline, CDR1 is SGDLS and CDR2 YYNGEE. The CDR3 runs 12 residues. CDR3 residues: CASRRGGAGYTF. The CDR3 DNA reads TGTGCCAGCAGGAGAGGGGGCGCGGGCTACACCTTC.

This clonotype was counted between two and nine times. The chain uses TRBV20-1 and TRBJ2-7; D tentatively reads TRBD1 or TRBD2 (5 bases each). Germline assignment: CDR1 DFQATT and CDR2 SNEGSKA (reference sequence). The CDR3 has 12 residues. The ends were cut back, 3 bases at V and 3 bases at J, with 9 bases in the middle. CDR3 DNA: TGCAGTGCTAGGAGGGGAGACTACGAGCAGTACTTC. Protein sequence: CSARRGDYEQYF.

This clonotype was seen a handful of times. Written as DNA, the CDR3 is TGTGCCAGCAGTCGCCCAACAGGGGTCAACACTGAAGCTTTCTTT. Translated: CASSRPTGVNTEAFF. The chain joins TRBV28 to TRBJ1-1, with 7 bases matching TRBD1. This CDR3 region has 15 residues. V lost 5 bases to trimming and J lost 2 bases; unmatched junction nucleotides: 8. CDR1 and CDR2 from the germline V gene are MDHEN and SYDVKM.

This clonotype was seen ten or more times. The chain's CDR3 is CASRSGDTEAFF. The CDR3 DNA is TGTGCCAGCCGTTCGGGGGATACTGAAGCTTTCTTT. The genes are TRBV6-6 and TRBJ1-1, with D perhaps matching TRBD1 (5 bases). The CDR3 loop spans 12 amino acids. Germline-derived CDR1 and CDR2 are MNHNY and SVGAGI (reference sequence). V gave up 8 bases and J gave up 5 bases, with 12 bases separating them.

This clonotype occurred a few times. This chain links TRBV24-1 with TRBJ2-3; D call uncertain. Trimming shortened V by 5 bases and J by 0 bases, and 8 bases separated the two germline ends. The CDR3 covers 14 residues. The V gene's germline CDR1 is KGHDR and CDR2 SFDVKD. The CDR3 here is CATSAARSTDTQYF. CDR3 bases: TGTGCCACCAGTGCTGCTAGGAGCACAGATACGCAGTATTTT.

This clonotype was seen ten or more times. This chain connects TRBV19 to TRBJ2-2, with 10 bases aligning to TRBD1. The CDR3 sequence is 13 residues long. Germline trimming cut 8 bases from V and 5 bases from J; bases unmatched to any gene: 2. The germline V gene has CDR1 LNHDA and CDR2 SQIVND (reference sequence). The CDR3 region is CASGQGETGELFF. In DNA, the CDR3 is TGTGCCAGTGGACAGGGGGAAACCGGGGAGCTGTTTTTT.

This chain connects TRBV28 to TRBJ2-7; D not resolved. Per the germline V gene, CDR1 is MDHEN and CDR2 is SYDVKM. This CDR3 region has 11 residues. V lost 2 bases and J lost 10, with 9 bases in between. The CDR3 coding sequence is TGTGCCAGCAGTTTAGGAGCTCGTCAGTACTTC. Its translation: CASSLGARQYF. Full variable domain (missing parts from reference TRBV28 and TRBJ2-7): DVKVTQSSRYLVKRTGEKVFLECVQDMDHENMFWYRQDPGLGLRLIYFSYDVKMKEKGDIPEGYSVSREKKERFSLILESASTNQTSMYLCASSLGARQYFGPGTRLTVT.

Comments on this clonotype: This clone may be a read error of a much larger clone one base away. The V gene is TRBV6-2 or TRBV6-3, the J gene TRBJ2-1; 11 bases match TRBD2. This CDR3 spans 15 amino acids. Germline CDR1 reads MNHEY; CDR2 reads SVGEGT. The CDR3 DNA sequence: TGTGTCAGCAGTCCCACTAGCGGGAGTTACAATGAGCAGTTCTTC. This translates into CVSSPTSGSYNEQFF.